This T cell receptor (beta chain) was recovered during a study of cytomegalovirus exposure and HLA in healthy donors. General observations from the study: Per a prior analysis, the majority of TCR beta V segments were productive roughly 90% or roughly 30% of the time. There were 150 to 200 TCR beta chains listed as cytomegalovirus-associated. Later analysis suggested links between common viral pathogens and several top significant clusters.

Donors counted as nominally healthy when sampled, yet unrecorded immune exposures were likely. PCR involved 60 Vbeta and 13 Jbeta primers. Here immunoSEQ multiplex PCR was the method, and the copy in TCRdb shows in-frame clones only, minus some. This repertoire shows 100,000 to 150,000 clones, 80% found once; its top ten account for 3% to 4%. This clone was counted only a few times. The antigen is not known. The germline V gene has CDR1 LGHNA and CDR2 YSLEER. The germline V and J ends were trimmed by 0 bases and 0 bases, with 12 bases remaining between them. The CDR3 is 17 residues long. The TCR comes from a male donor in good health and CMV-seronegative. Specimen: PBMCs. This rearrangement joins TRBV4-3 to TRBJ1-3; D is unclear. The CDR3 loop is CASSQDPILSSGNTIYF. DNA of the CDR3: TGCGCCAGCAGCCAAGACCCTATTCTGAGCTCTGGAAACACCATATATTTT.